These T cell receptor beta chains were read from a single sample in a study of long-term antiretroviral therapy in people with HIV. The method was immunoSEQ multiplex PCR; TCRdb's version includes in-frame clones alone and lacks a portion of them. The sample lists about 34,000 clones; approximately 95% were seen once. Sample: unsorted PBMCs, taken around 5.4 years after starting antiretroviral therapy. Every receptor here comes from a woman aged 50 to 60 with HIV. The CDR3 runs from the conserved cysteine through the conserved F or W. D genes are given only for firm matches.

J	V	D	DNA	CDR3
TRBJ1-3	TRBV11-2	TRBD1	TGTGCCAGCAGCCCGGGACAGGTCTCTGGAAACACCATATATTTT	CASSPGQVSGNTIYF
TRBJ1-2	TRBV7-6	NA	TGTGCCAGCAGTTTTAACAGGGAGCTGACTTCTGGCTACACCTTC	CASSFNRELTSGYTF
TRBJ2-5	TRBV7-9	TRBD1	TGTGCCAGCAGCCCCCCCGGGACAGGGGGTATGAGGGAGACCCAGTACTTC	CASSPPGTGGMRETQYF
TRBJ2-1	TRBV7-9	TRBD1	TGTGCCAGCAGCTTAGGAGCAGGGGGCCTTTACAATGAGCAGTTCTTC	CASSLGAGGLYNEQFF
TRBJ2-3	TRBV11-3	TRBD2	TGTGCCAGCAGCGACCGGGGGGGCACAGATACGCAGTATTTT	CASSDRGGTDTQYF
TRBJ2-5	TRBV15	NA	TGTGCCACCAGCAGAGATGGGACGGAAGAGACCCAGTACTTC	CATSRDGTEETQYF
TRBJ2-1	TRBV10-3	NA	TGTGCCATCAGTGAGGGGCGGACCGGTAGAAATTACAATGAGCAGTTCTTC	CAISEGRTGRNYNEQFF
TRBJ2-3	TRBV13	TRBD1	TGTGCCAGCAGCTTATGGGACAGGGGCACAGATACGCAGTATTTT	CASSLWDRGTDTQYF
TRBJ1-1	TRBV21-1	NA	TGTGCCAGCAGCAACCGGGACAGGGGGGCGAACACTGAAGCTTTCTTT	CASSNRDRGANTEAFF
TRBJ1-1	TRBV2	NA	TGTGCCGGAAGACAGGACCTGAACACTGAAGCTTTCTTT	CAGRQDLNTEAFF
TRBJ2-7	TRBV2	TRBD2	TGTGCCAGCAGGTCGACTAGCGGGGGTCGGGAGCAGTACTTC	CASRSTSGGREQYF
TRBJ1-1	TRBV4-3	NA	TGCGCCAGCAGCCAAGATATCCCAGCGGACATGAACACTGAAGCTTTCTTT	CASSQDIPADMNTEAFF
TRBJ2-2	TRBV9	NA	TGTGCCAGCAGCGTAGCAGGGCTAGTAGGGGGGGAGCTGTTTTTT	CASSVAGLVGGELFF
TRBJ1-2	TRBV11-2	NA	TGTGCCAGCAGCTCTCCCGCTGGGGACCGGTATGGCTACACCTTC	CASSSPAGDRYGYTF